These 21 T cell receptor beta chains came from one sample sequenced in a study of shared clonotypes between healthy human individuals. Clones were read by immunoSEQ multiplex PCR, and TCRdb kept only the in-frame ones, dropping some. The data hold about 710,000 clones, with about 80% observed a single time. Sequenced input: memory CD4+ T cells sorted from blood. As for subset: CD45RA-negative fraction. Source of these receptors: a woman aged 25 to 45 in good health.

The chain couples TRBV28 to TRBJ1-1; D not certain. CDR1 and CDR2 from the germline V gene are MDHEN and SYDVKM. Trimming removed 7 bases from V and 0 bases from J, with 3 bases in between. The CDR3 has 11 amino acids. CDR3 in DNA: TGTGCCAGCAACATGAACACTGAAGCTTTCTTT. This sequence encodes CASNMNTEAFF.

Within the sample, this clone is medium-sized. The V and J genes are TRBV5-5 and TRBJ1-2; D uncertain. The V end was cut by 6 bases, the J end by 4 bases, with 16 bases between. This CDR3 contains 14 residues. CDR1 is SGHKS, CDR2 YYEKEE, per germline (reference sequence). CDR3 sequence (DNA): TGTGCCAGCACCCGAACGCTTGATGCCTATGGCTACACCTTC. It yields the protein CASTRTLDAYGYTF. Supplemented by reference TRBV5-5 and TRBJ1-2, the full variable domain reads DAGVTQSPTHLIKTRGQQVTLRCSPISGHKSVSWYQQVLGQGPQFIFQYYEKEERGRGNFPDRFSARQFPNYSSELNVNALLLGDSALYLCASTRTLDAYGYTFGSGTRLTVV.

The chain carries TRBV4-1 and TRBJ2-7; D possibly corresponds to TRBD2 (5 bases). CDR1 MGHRA and CDR2 YSYEKL come from the germline V gene. V was cut by 4 bases and J by 2 bases, with 18 bases left in between. The CDR3 length is 16 residues. CDR3 DNA sequence: TGCGCCAGCAGCCGGGAGTATACAGCTATCCCCTACGAGCAGTACTTC. This sequence encodes CASSREYTAIPYEQYF.

This clone was detected only once. The CDR3 DNA sequence: TGTGCCAGCAGTTCTTACCCGGACAGGGGCCGAGGTCAGCCCCAGCATTTT. This gives the protein CASSSYPDRGRGQPQHF. The V and J genes are TRBV28 and TRBJ1-5, with TRBD1 identical over 9 bases. The V segment lost 4 bases and the J segment 6 bases; nucleotides outside the gene matches: 13. The CDR3 length is 17 residues. Germline CDR1 MDHEN, CDR2 SYDVKM.

There are a few counts of this clone. V is TRBV4-1 and J is TRBJ1-5; 10 bases fit TRBD1. Germline V gene lookup returns CDR1 MGHRA and CDR2 YSYEKL. This CDR3 contains 16 residues. Unmatched junction bases numbered 5, after V lost 2 bases and J lost 4 bases. CDR3 in DNA: TGCGCCAGCAGCCAAAGCCGGGACAGGGGAAATCAGCCCCAGCATTTT. It is translated as CASSQSRDRGNQPQHF.

The V and J genes are TRBV28 and TRBJ1-5; D is possibly TRBD1 (5 bases). Trimming stripped 6 bases from V and 1 base from J, with 28 bases between. The CDR3 is made up of 20 amino acids. The germline CDR1 and CDR2 sequences are MDHEN and SYDVKM. DNA of the CDR3: TGTGCCAGCAGCCCCCAATATTTGGGACGTCGGGGACGGAGCAATCAGCCCCAGCATTTT. This codes for CASSPQYLGRRGRSNQPQHF.

With respect to this clone: This specimen includes other DNA sequences encoding the same CDR3. The gene calls are TRBV7-9 and TRBJ1-4; D remains unclear. Trimming took 5 bases from V and 4 from J, leaving 11 bases between them. The CDR3 consists of 14 residues. The germline gives CDR1 SEHNR, CDR2 FQNEAQ (reference sequence). CDR3 coding DNA: TGTGCCAGCAGCGGTCCGGCCGGTAATGAAAAACTGTTTTTT. Amino acids: CASSGPAGNEKLFF. Supplemented by reference TRBV7-9 and TRBJ1-4, the full variable domain reads DTGVSQNPRHKITKRGQNVTFRCDPISEHNRLYWYRQTLGQGPEFLTYFQNEAQLEKSRLLSDRFSAERPKGSFSTLEIQRTEQGDSAMYLCASSGPAGNEKLFFGSGTQLSVL.

This clone was recorded only once. This chain links TRBV6-6 with TRBJ1-3, with D possibly matching TRBD1 (5 bases). The germline V and J ends were trimmed by 6 bases and 1 base, with 13 bases remaining between them. The CDR3 is made up of 15 amino acids. Germline CDR1 MNHNY, CDR2 SVGAGI (reference sequence). The CDR3 loop is CASRTTQGSGNTIYF. CDR3 DNA sequence: TGTGCCAGCAGGACTACCCAGGGATCTGGAAACACCATATATTTT.

Turning to this clone: A far larger clone differs by one base, so this is likely a read error. Other DNA sequences in this specimen translate into the identical CDR3. V and J are TRBV7-9 and TRBJ2-7; D unclear. CDR1 and CDR2 (germline): SEHNR, FQNEAQ (reference sequence). The CDR3 covers 11 residues. V was cut by 2 bases and J by 3 bases, with 2 bases left in between. The CDR3 spells CASSLYYEQYF. CDR3 DNA sequence: TGTGCCAGCAGCTTATACTACGAGCAGTACTTC. The full variable domain, in which reference TRBV7-9 and TRBJ2-7 provide the parts outside the CDR3, is DTGVSQNPRHKITKRGQNVTFRCDPISEHNRLYWYRQTLGQGPEFLTYFQNEAQLEKSRLLSDRFSAERPKGSFSTLEIQRTEQGDSAMYLCASSLYYEQYFGPGTRLTVT.

This clone was found a few times. The gene calls are TRBV2 and TRBJ2-7; D is undetermined. V shed 10 bases and J shed 5 bases, with 6 bases lying between them. This CDR3 comprises 9 residues. Germline assignment: CDR1 SNHLY and CDR2 FYNNEI. For the CDR3, the DNA is TGTGCCATCGACAACGAGCAGTACTTC. It codes for CAIDNEQYF.

The chain recombines TRBV11-1 with TRBJ2-2; 12 bases map to TRBD2. CDR1 is SGHAT, CDR2 FQDESV, per germline (reference sequence). The CDR3 runs 15 residues. Trimming at V came to 5 bases and at J to 6 bases, leaving 4 bases not matched to a gene. Here the CDR3 reads CASSHGTSGSGELFF. The CDR3 DNA is TGTGCCAGCAGCCACGGGACTAGCGGGTCCGGGGAGCTGTTTTTT.

The gene calls are TRBV6-4 and TRBJ1-2; D gene ambiguous. From germline, CDR1 is MRHNA and CDR2 SNTAGT. The ends were cut back, 0 bases at V and 0 bases at J, with 8 bases in the middle. The CDR3 is made up of 15 amino acids. The CDR3 DNA sequence: TGTGCCAGCAGTGACTCCCCAGCGCCTAACTATGGCTACACCTTC. Translating gives CASSDSPAPNYGYTF.

The rearrangement links TRBV5-1 to TRBJ1-4; the D is unclear. V was trimmed by 0 bases and J by 5 bases, leaving 5 bases between them. The CDR3 has 13 residues. Germline CDR1 SGHRS, CDR2 YFSETQ. Here the CDR3 reads CASSLVGNEKLFF. The CDR3 DNA sequence: TGCGCCAGCAGCTTGGTTGGGAATGAAAAACTGTTTTTT.

V gene TRBV11-2 combines with J gene TRBJ1-5; perhaps TRBD1 as D (6 bases). The CDR3 contains 16 residues. The germline CDR1 and CDR2 sequences are SGHAT and FQNNGV. V gave up 5 bases and J gave up 1 base, with 15 bases separating them. In nucleotides, the CDR3 is TGTGCCAGCAGCCCGGGGGACACTGGCAGCAATCAGCCCCAGCATTTT. This sequence encodes CASSPGDTGSNQPQHF.

This clone has only one observation. The chain uses TRBV28 and TRBJ2-3, with 7 bases fitting TRBD1. The V gene's germline CDR1 is MDHEN and CDR2 SYDVKM. After removal of 6 bases from V and 2 bases from J, the junction contained 5 bases not matched to a gene. The CDR3 has 14 residues. This chain's CDR3 is CASSRDSPTDTQYF. For the CDR3, the DNA is TGTGCCAGCAGCCGGGACAGCCCCACAGATACGCAGTATTTT. Full variable domain (rest looked up from reference TRBV28 and TRBJ2-3): DVKVTQSSRYLVKRTGEKVFLECVQDMDHENMFWYRQDPGLGLRLIYFSYDVKMKEKGDIPEGYSVSREKKERFSLILESASTNQTSMYLCASSRDSPTDTQYFGPGTRLTVL.

The chain employs TRBV28 and TRBJ2-7, with 7 bases identical to TRBD2. V shed 6 bases and J 3 bases; nucleotides not matched to a gene: 11. The CDR3 sequence is 15 residues long. CDR1 is MDHEN, CDR2 SYDVKM, per germline. As DNA, the CDR3 is TGTGCCAGCAGACCACAGACTAGCTATAGCTACGAGCAGTACTTC. Its protein is CASRPQTSYSYEQYF.

J is TRBJ1-4 and V is TRBV4-1, with 8 bases identical to TRBD1. The germline gives CDR1 MGHRA, CDR2 YSYEKL. This CDR3 has 15 residues. Losses at the gene ends were 4 bases for V and 7 bases for J; bases not matched to a gene: 8. This chain's CDR3 is CASSPGQGGGEKLFF. DNA of the CDR3: TGCGCCAGCAGCCCTGGACAGGGCGGGGGTGAAAAACTGTTTTTT.

The V call is TRBV7-9, the J call TRBJ2-6; the D is unclear. Trimming left V 1 base short and J 0 bases short, with 13 bases between. Germline V gene lookup returns CDR1 SEHNR and CDR2 FQNEAQ (reference sequence). This CDR3 has 18 residues. The CDR3 protein is CASSLVVPFSSGANVLTF. In DNA form, the CDR3 reads TGTGCCAGCAGCTTAGTGGTTCCATTTTCCTCTGGGGCCAACGTCCTGACTTTC.

As for this clone: Distinct nucleotide sequences in the sample also encode this CDR3. The chain carries TRBV7-3 and TRBJ2-5; D may be TRBD1 or TRBD2 (5 bases each). The CDR3 runs 13 residues. The V gene lost 5 bases and the J gene lost 5 bases, with 12 bases spanning the gap. Germline assignment: CDR1 SGHTA and CDR2 FQGTGA. DNA of the CDR3: TGTGCCAGCAGCCGGGACCGAGGGGAGACCCAGTACTTC. Amino acid sequence: CASSRDRGETQYF.

The chain links TRBV11-3 to TRBJ2-1, with 11 bases aligning to TRBD1. CDR3 length: 16 residues. Germline V CDR1 and CDR2: SGHNT, YENEEA. V was clipped by 5 bases and J by 3 bases; unmatched bases: 6. The CDR3 DNA sequence: TGTGCCAGCAGCCCGGGGGGGACAGGGGGCTACAATGAGCAGTTCTTC. This gives the protein CASSPGGTGGYNEQFF.

This clone was detected only a few times. The chain is built from TRBV28 and TRBJ2-7, with TRBD2 matching 8 bases. The CDR3 has 13 residues. Germline assignment: CDR1 MDHEN and CDR2 SYDVKM. Trimming took 1 base from V and 12 from J; bases not matched to a gene: 8. Here the CDR3 DNA reads TGTGCCAGCAGTTTATTCAGCGGGAGTAGCGTGTACTTC. This codes for CASSLFSGSSVYF.